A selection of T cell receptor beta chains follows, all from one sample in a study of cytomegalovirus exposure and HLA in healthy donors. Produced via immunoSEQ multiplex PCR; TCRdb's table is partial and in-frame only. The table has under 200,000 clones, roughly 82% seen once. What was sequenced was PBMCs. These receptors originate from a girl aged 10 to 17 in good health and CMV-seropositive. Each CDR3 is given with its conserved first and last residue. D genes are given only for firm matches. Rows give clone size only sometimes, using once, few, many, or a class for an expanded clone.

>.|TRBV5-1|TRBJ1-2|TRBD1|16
CASSLDLDRGDYGYTF
TGCGCCAGCAGCTTGGACCTGGACAGGGGTGACTATGGCTACACCTTC
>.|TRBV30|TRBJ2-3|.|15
CAWSAWTSRTDTQYF
TGTGCCTGGAGTGCGTGGACATCTCGCACAGATACGCAGTATTTT
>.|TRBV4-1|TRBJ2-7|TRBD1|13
CASSRDSYYEQYF
TGCGCCAGCTCCAGGGACAGTTACTACGAGCAGTACTTC
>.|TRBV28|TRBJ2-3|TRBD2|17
CASSTPRTSGGAGTQYF
TGTGCCAGCAGCACTCCTCGGACTAGCGGGGGGGCGGGTACGCAGTATTTT
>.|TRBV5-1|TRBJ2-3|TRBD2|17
CASSLGLAGTSGDTQYF
TGCGCCAGCAGCTTGGGACTAGCGGGAACCTCGGGGGATACGCAGTATTTT
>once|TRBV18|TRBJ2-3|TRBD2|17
CASSPYKLAGTTDTQYF
TGTGCCAGCTCACCATATAAACTAGCGGGAACCACAGATACGCAGTATTTT
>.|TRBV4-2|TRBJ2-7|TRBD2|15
CASSQASGSGREQYF
TGTGCCAGCAGCCAAGCTAGCGGTTCCGGGAGGGAGCAGTACTTC
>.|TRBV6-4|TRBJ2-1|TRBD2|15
CASSGTSGGANEQFF
TGTGCCAGCAGTGGGACTAGCGGGGGGGCCAATGAGCAGTTCTTC
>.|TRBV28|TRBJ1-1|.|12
CASEERPAEAFF
TGTGCCAGCGAGGAGAGACCGGCTGAAGCTTTCTTT
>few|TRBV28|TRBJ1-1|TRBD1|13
CASSFIQGEEAFF
TGTGCCAGCAGTTTTATACAGGGGGAAGAAGCTTTCTTT
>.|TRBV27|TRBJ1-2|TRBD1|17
CASTETGTGTFNYGYTF
TGTGCCAGCACTGAAACGGGGACAGGGACATTTAACTATGGCTACACCTTC
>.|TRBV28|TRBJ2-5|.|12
CASSRETVTQYF
TGTGCCAGCAGTCGGGAGACAGTAACCCAGTACTTC
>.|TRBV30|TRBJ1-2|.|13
CAWSVLSGGGYTF
TGTGCCTGGAGTGTACTTTCGGGGGGCGGCTACACCTTC
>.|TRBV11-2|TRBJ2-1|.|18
CASSHLPIAVGSYNEQFF
TGTGCCAGCAGCCACCTACCAATAGCGGTAGGCTCCTACAATGAGCAGTTCTTC
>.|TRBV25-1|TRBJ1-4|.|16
CASSSPTGATNEKLFF
TGTGCCAGCAGTTCTCCGACAGGCGCAACTAATGAAAAACTGTTTTTT
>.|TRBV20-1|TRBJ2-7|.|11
CSARDTYEQYF
TGCAGTGCTAGAGATACCTACGAGCAGTACTTC
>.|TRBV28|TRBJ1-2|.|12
CASMTGLYGYTF
TGTGCCAGCATGACAGGCCTCTATGGCTACACCTTC
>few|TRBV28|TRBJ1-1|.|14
CASSHRVENTEAFF
TGTGCCAGCAGTCACAGGGTGGAGAACACTGAAGCTTTCTTT
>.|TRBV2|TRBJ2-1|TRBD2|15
CASRPGLAEDNEQFF
TGTGCCAGCAGGCCGGGACTAGCGGAGGACAATGAGCAGTTCTTC
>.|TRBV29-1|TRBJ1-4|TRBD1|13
CSVGQGSGEKLFF
TGCAGCGTTGGACAGGGTTCGGGTGAAAAACTGTTTTTT
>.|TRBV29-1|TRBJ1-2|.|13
CSVGDGFTYGYTF
TGCAGCGTTGGAGACGGTTTTACCTATGGCTACACCTTC
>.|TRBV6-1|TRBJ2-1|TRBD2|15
CASSKRTSRVEEQFF
TGTGCCAGCAGTAAACGGACTAGCCGCGTAGAGGAGCAGTTCTTC
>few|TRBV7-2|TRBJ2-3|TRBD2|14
CASSLETSGGVNYF
TGTGCCAGCAGCTTAGAAACTAGCGGGGGAGTGAATTATTTT
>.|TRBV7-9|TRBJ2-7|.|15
CSSSLVVDRAYEQYF
TGTTCCAGCAGCTTAGTCGTTGACAGAGCCTACGAGCAGTACTTC
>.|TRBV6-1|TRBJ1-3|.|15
CASSDGGTAGNTIYF
TGTGCCAGCAGTGATGGGGGGACGGCTGGAAACACCATATATTTT
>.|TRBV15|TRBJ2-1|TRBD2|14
CATSRDRGSNEQFF
TGTGCCACCAGCAGAGATCGCGGGAGCAATGAGCAGTTCTTC
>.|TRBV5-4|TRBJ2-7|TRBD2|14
CASSLSGGATEQYF
TGTGCCAGCAGCTTGTCGGGGGGGGCGACCGAGCAGTACTTC
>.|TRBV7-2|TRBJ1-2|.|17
CASSTAIILPGDYGYTF
TGTGCCAGCAGCACAGCCATTATTTTGCCCGGTGACTATGGCTACACCTTC
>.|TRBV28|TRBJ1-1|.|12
CASSFTTDEAFF
TGTGCCAGCAGTTTTACCACAGATGAAGCTTTCTTT
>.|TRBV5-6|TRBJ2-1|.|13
CASSPRGGVGQFF
TGTGCCAGCAGCCCCCGGGGTGGGGTAGGGCAGTTCTTC
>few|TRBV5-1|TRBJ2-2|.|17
CASSSPRGTTYTGELFF
TGCGCCAGCAGCTCTCCGAGGGGGACAACTTACACCGGGGAGCTGTTTTTT
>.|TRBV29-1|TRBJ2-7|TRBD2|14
CSVEGRETPYEQYF
TGCAGCGTTGAGGGGCGGGAGACCCCCTACGAGCAGTACTTC
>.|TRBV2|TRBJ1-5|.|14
CASTQESGDQPQHF
TGTGCCAGCACACAAGAATCAGGCGATCAGCCCCAGCATTTT
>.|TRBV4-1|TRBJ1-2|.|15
CASSQQNPPVYGYTF
TGCGCCAGCAGCCAACAAAATCCTCCGGTCTATGGCTACACCTTC
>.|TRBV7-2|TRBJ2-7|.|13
CASANRAYYEQYF
TGTGCCAGCGCCAACAGAGCCTACTACGAGCAGTACTTC
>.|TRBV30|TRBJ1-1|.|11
CAWSMNTEAFF
TGTGCCTGGAGCATGAACACTGAAGCTTTCTTT
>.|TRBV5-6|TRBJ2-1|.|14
CASSLVHPSNEQFF
TGTGCCAGCAGCTTGGTTCACCCTAGCAATGAGCAGTTCTTC
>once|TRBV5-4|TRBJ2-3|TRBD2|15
CASSLGSGGQDTQYF
TGTGCCAGCAGCTTGGGGTCGGGAGGTCAAGATACGCAGTATTTT
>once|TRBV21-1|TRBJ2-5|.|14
CASSKWGVMETQYF
TGTGCCAGCAGCAAATGGGGCGTGATGGAGACCCAGTACTTC
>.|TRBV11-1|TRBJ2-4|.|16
CASSLVVWGRGNIQYF
TGTGCCAGCAGCTTAGTGGTCTGGGGAAGGGGAAACATTCAGTACTTC
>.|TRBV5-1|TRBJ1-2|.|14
CASSTRGDTTDYTF
TGCGCCAGCTCTACCCGAGGGGACACCACTGACTACACCTTC
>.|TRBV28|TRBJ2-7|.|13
CASSHDRTYEQYF
TGTGCCAGCAGCCACGACAGGACCTACGAGCAGTACTTC
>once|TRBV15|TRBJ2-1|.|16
CATSRDGLAGLNEQFF
TGTGCCACCAGCAGAGATGGTCTAGCTGGGTTGAATGAGCAGTTCTTC
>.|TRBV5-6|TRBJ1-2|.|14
CASSLVPTGGGYTF
TGTGCCAGCAGCTTGGTACCTACCGGCGGAGGCTACACCTTC
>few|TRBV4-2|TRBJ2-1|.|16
CASSQSTRILYNEQFF
TGTGCCAGCAGCCAATCAACTAGGATCCTCTACAATGAGCAGTTCTTC
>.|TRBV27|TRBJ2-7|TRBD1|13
CASSPDRGLTCIF
TGTGCCAGCAGTCCGGACAGGGGGCTAACGTGTATTTTC
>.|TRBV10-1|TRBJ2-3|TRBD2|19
CASSESGLAGAFSTDTQYF
TGCGCCAGCAGTGAGTCGGGACTAGCGGGGGCCTTTAGCACAGATACGCAGTATTTT
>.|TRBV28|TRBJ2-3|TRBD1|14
CASSVGQDQDTQYF
TGTGCCAGCAGTGTGGGACAGGATCAAGATACGCAGTATTTT
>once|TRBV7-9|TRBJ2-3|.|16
CASSLIKGRETDTQYF
TGTGCCAGCAGCTTAATTAAGGGTAGGGAGACAGATACGCAGTATTTT
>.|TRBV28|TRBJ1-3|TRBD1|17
CASSYTDGQGVGNTIYF
TGTGCCAGCAGTTATACCGATGGACAGGGCGTGGGAAACACCATATATTTT